Shown below are 11 T cell receptor beta chains from a single sample sequenced in a study of cytomegalovirus exposure and HLA in healthy donors. This table comes from immunoSEQ multiplex PCR, and its TCRdb copy is limited to in-frame clones, with some not included. The table records more than 120,000 clones, approximately 86% of them present only once. Specimen: PBMCs. The receptors originated from a man younger than 35 in good health and CMV-seropositive.

The V gene is TRBV27, the J gene TRBJ2-2; D is perhaps TRBD2 (6 bases). Germline loops: CDR1 MNHEY, CDR2 SMNVEV (reference sequence). This CDR3 region has 18 residues. Trimming shortened V by 0 bases and J by 7 bases, and 21 bases separated the two germline ends. The CDR3 sequence is CASSLSPDGGGLIGELFF. The CDR3 DNA reads as TGTGCCAGCAGTTTATCCCCGGACGGTGGTGGACTAATCGGGGAGCTGTTTTTT.

The chain combines TRBV27 with TRBJ2-1; TRBD1 might be the D (6 bases). CDR1 is MNHEY, CDR2 SMNVEV, per germline (reference sequence). Trimming took off 3 bases at V and 9 bases at J, with 15 bases between the two ends. This CDR3 spans 14 amino acids. The CDR3 region is CASSFAGDKGEQFF. The CDR3 coding sequence is TGTGCCAGCAGTTTTGCAGGGGATAAAGGTGAGCAGTTCTTC.

The J gene is TRBJ1-1, the V gene TRBV6-1; 8 bases map to TRBD1. V shed 4 bases and J 10 bases; nucleotides not matched to a gene: 8. Per germline, CDR1 MNHNS and CDR2 SASEGT. CDR3 size: 13 residues. The CDR3 bases are TGTGCCAGCAGTGGCCTCAGGGGGCGCGGAGCTTTCTTT. Residues: CASSGLRGRGAFF.

The V and J genes are TRBV6-1 and TRBJ1-5, with TRBD1 matching over 8 bases. This CDR3 has 15 amino acids. V shed 5 bases and J 3 bases; nucleotides not matched to a gene: 6. Per germline, CDR1 MNHNS and CDR2 SASEGT. The CDR3 loop is CASSRDRGLNQPQHF. As DNA, the CDR3 is TGTGCCAGCAGTCGAGACAGGGGCCTCAATCAGCCCCAGCATTTT.

This chain uses TRBV5-1 with TRBJ2-7; D is uncertain. V shed 8 bases and J shed 0 bases, with 15 bases lying between them. The CDR3 totals 14 residues. Germline CDR1 and CDR2: SGHRS and YFSETQ. The CDR3 reads CASTEGRSSYEQYF. In nucleotides, the CDR3 is TGCGCCAGTACCGAAGGTAGGAGCTCCTACGAGCAGTACTTC. The full variable domain, completed using reference TRBV5-1 and TRBJ2-7, is KAGVTQTPRYLIKTRGQQVTLSCSPISGHRSVSWYQQTPGQGLQFLFEYFSETQRNKGNFPGRFSGRQFSNSRSEMNVSTLELGDSALYLCASTEGRSSYEQYFGPGTRLTVT.

V usage is TRBV5-1 and J usage is TRBJ2-7, with TRBD2 matching over 8 bases. The CDR3 runs 13 residues. V lost 4 bases to trimming and J lost 5 bases; unmatched junction nucleotides: 5. Germline V gene sequence: CDR1 SGHRS, CDR2 YFSETQ. Here the CDR3 reads CASSKRETHEQYF. As DNA, the CDR3 is TGCGCCAGCAGCAAGCGGGAGACCCACGAGCAGTACTTC.

This chain links TRBV13 with TRBJ1-3; 7 bases align to TRBD1. The CDR3 is 19 amino acids. After removal of 5 bases from V and 0 bases from J, the junction contained 16 bases not matched to a gene. Germline CDR1 is PRHDT and CDR2 is FYEKMQ (reference sequence). CDR3 sequence (DNA): TGTGCCAGCAGCGAGGGACAGCAAATTTTGGGATTCTCTGGAAACACCATATATTTT. This encodes CASSEGQQILGFSGNTIYF.

The chain employs TRBV6-5 and TRBJ1-1; D remains unclear. Germline CDR1 is MNHEY and CDR2 is SVGAGI. Trimming pared 0 bases from V and 0 bases from J, leaving 8 bases between. CDR3 length: 15 amino acids. Written as DNA, the CDR3 is TGTGCCAGCAGTTACTCGGCCGGGATGAACACTGAAGCTTTCTTT. Translating gives CASSYSAGMNTEAFF.

The chain carries TRBV18 and TRBJ1-5; possibly TRBD1 for D (6 bases). Trimming pared 1 base from V and 7 bases from J, leaving 14 bases between. Germline CDR1 KGHSH, CDR2 LQKENI. The CDR3 runs to 15 residues. CDR3: CASSPQGEILQPQHF. DNA for the CDR3: TGTGCCAGCTCACCACAGGGGGAGATTCTACAGCCCCAGCATTTT.

V is TRBV28 and J is TRBJ1-2, with no clear D. Germline V gene sequence: CDR1 MDHEN, CDR2 SYDVKM. Trimming took 3 bases from V and 3 from J, leaving 8 bases between them. There are 13 residues in the CDR3. In DNA, the CDR3 is TGTGCCAGCAGTTTCGGCGGTGACTATGGCTACACCTTC. Translation gives CASSFGGDYGYTF.

The V and J genes are TRBV6-4 and TRBJ2-5; a weak D match, TRBD1 (5 bases). The CDR3 is 15 amino acids. V dropped 6 bases and J dropped 2 bases, with 16 bases sitting between them. Per germline, CDR1 MRHNA and CDR2 SNTAGT. As DNA, the CDR3 is TGTGCCAGCAGCCCAACGCCGACAGCACAAGAGACCCAGTACTTC. Translating gives CASSPTPTAQETQYF.